The clone carrying this T cell receptor beta chain was seen repeatedly, ten times or more. Its antigen is unknown. This entry is derived from a study of identical twins. MiXCR, applied by TCRdb to the 5' RACE reads, yields one record per CDR3 protein. The data contain hundreds of thousands of distinct CDR3 sequences, approximately 8.3% of them singletons. V was trimmed by 6 bases and J by 6 bases, leaving 18 bases between them. Germline CDR1 reads MNHNS; CDR2 reads SASEGT. This CDR3 is built from 15 residues. Whole-study results and caveats: Fewer insertions were carried by abundant cord blood beta clonotypes, but none was seen in memory repertoires. Interpretation of the results relied on cross-sectional statistical analysis and not on following the same donors.

A further study also used this sample, focusing on yellow fever vaccine responses in identical twins.

Sequenced: memory (CD45RO+) T cells sorted from blood. The chain employs TRBV6-1 and TRBJ2-1; weak D call: TRBD2 (6 bases). This sequence was found in a woman aged 18-30 years in good health. Written as DNA, the CDR3 is TGTGCCAGCAGGACGGGTCCACCCGGGGGCAATGAGCAGTTCTTC. This translates into CASRTGPPGGNEQFF.